These 5 T cell receptor beta chains were all obtained from the same sample, sequenced in a study of cytomegalovirus exposure and HLA in healthy donors (dated by TCRdb to between 2016 and 2019). Libraries were prepared through the immunoSEQ multiplex PCR assay. Not all clones reach the TCRdb copy of this immuneACCESS table, which keeps in-frame sequences only. Checked studies attribute under half of the gap to unresolved V genes and leave the rest unexplained. The sample table records under 200,000 clones; roughly nine tenths of these occur just once. The biggest ten clones account for 3% of the sample. The source material was PBMCs. The receptors originated from a woman younger than 30 in good health and CMV-seropositive.

This chain links TRBV7-9 with TRBJ1-5; D is possibly TRBD1 (6 bases). Germline lookup yields CDR1 SEHNR and CDR2 FQNEAQ (reference sequence). V was cut by 5 bases and J by 3 bases, with 14 bases left in between. The CDR3 is 15 residues long. CDR3 sequence: CASSLAGTPNQPQHF. The CDR3 region has the DNA TGTGCCAGCAGCCTGGCCGGGACACCCAATCAGCCCCAGCATTTT.

In this sample, this clone turned up a few times. The chain joins TRBV11-2 to TRBJ1-5; tentatively, D is TRBD1 (5 bases). This CDR3 is built from 13 residues. Germline V CDR1 and CDR2: SGHAT, FQNNGV. Trimming stripped 3 bases from V and 6 bases from J, with 9 bases between. As DNA, the CDR3 is TGTGCCAGCAGCTTGACGGGGGGTCAGCCCCAGCATTTT. Protein: CASSLTGGQPQHF.

This chain joins TRBV29-1 and TRBJ1-1; D is possibly TRBD1 (5 bases). The CDR3 extends over 13 amino acids. The V end was cut by 1 base, the J end by 3 bases, with 9 bases between. Germline CDR1 and CDR2: SQVTM and ANQGSEA. This CDR3 reads CSVEVGGDTEAFF. For the CDR3, the DNA is TGCAGCGTTGAAGTTGGAGGGGACACTGAAGCTTTCTTT.

This rearrangement joins TRBV7-8 to TRBJ1-2; D uncertain. The CDR3 totals 14 residues. The germline V gene encodes CDR1 SGHVS and CDR2 FQNEAQ. Trimming cost V 4 bases and J 4 bases, with 13 bases left between them. CDR3 bases: TGTGCCAGCAGCTCCGAGGGAGGGTTCTATGGCTACACCTTC. Its translation: CASSSEGGFYGYTF.

V gene TRBV4-2 combines with J gene TRBJ2-7; possibly TRBD2 for D (7 bases). CDR3 size: 15 residues. Trimming shortened V by 1 base and J by 9 bases, and 19 bases separated the two germline ends. Germline CDR1 reads LGHNA; CDR2 reads YNFKEQ. This chain's CDR3 is CASSQARGAPSGQYF. In DNA, the CDR3 is TGTGCCAGCAGCCAAGCCCGGGGGGCGCCTTCGGGGCAGTACTTC.